The 12 T cell receptor beta chains listed next were all sequenced from one sample in a study of blood T cell repertoires in COVID-19. TCRdb's copy holds only in-frame clones and misses some; the assay was immunoSEQ multiplex PCR. Among approximately 90,000 clones, roughly 78% were seen once, and the ten largest hold under 25%. Specimen: peripheral blood. The receptors were sampled from a woman older than 75 with acute or convalescent COVID-19.

The CDR3 spells CASSLATGGRADTQYF. As DNA, the CDR3 is TGCGCCAGCAGCTTGGCGACGGGCGGGAGGGCAGATACGCAGTATTTT. The chain links TRBV5-1 to TRBJ2-3, with 9 bases aligning to TRBD2. There are 16 residues in the CDR3. The junction had 6 bases not matched to a gene; V was cut back by 0 bases and J by 4 bases. Germline V gives CDR1 SGHRS, CDR2 YFSETQ.

CDR3 loop: CASSRDIQTNYEQYF. In DNA, the CDR3 is TGCGCCAGCAGTCGGGACATCCAAACAAACTACGAGCAGTACTTC. The rearrangement joins TRBV10-1 to TRBJ2-7, with D possibly TRBD1 on 6 matching bases. Germline CDR1 is WNHNN and CDR2 is SYGVQD (reference sequence). The V end lost 5 bases, the J end lost 3 bases, and 17 bases lay between the germline ends. This CDR3 has 15 residues.

The chain is built from TRBV4-1 and TRBJ2-2, with 13 bases matching TRBD2. CDR1 is MGHRA, CDR2 YSYEKL, per germline. Germline trimming cut 4 bases from V and 0 bases from J; bases unmatched to any gene: 8. CDR3 length: 19 residues. The CDR3 DNA follows: TGCGCCAGCAGCCGGCGAGAGGGACTAGCGGGACCGAACACCGGGGAGCTGTTTTTT. It codes for CASSRREGLAGPNTGELFF.

This chain connects TRBV29-1 to TRBJ2-5; TRBD1 is a possible D gene (5 bases). This CDR3 comprises 13 residues. V dropped 4 bases and J dropped 4 bases, with 13 bases sitting between them. Germline CDR1 is SQVTM and CDR2 is ANQGSEA. The DNA for the CDR3 is TGCAGCGTTGTCCAGGGATCGGGAGAGACCCAGTACTTC. This translates into CSVVQGSGETQYF.

The rearrangement joins TRBV19 to TRBJ1-6; 8 bases line up with TRBD1. Unmatched junction bases numbered 13, after V lost 1 base and J lost 8 bases. Per germline, CDR1 LNHDA and CDR2 SQIVND (reference sequence). This CDR3 has 18 residues. CDR3 in amino acids: CASSIGTGSMIKHSPLHF. CDR3 bases: TGTGCCAGTAGTATAGGGACAGGGTCAATGATAAAGCATTCACCCCTCCACTTT.

The CDR3 sequence is CASSPPGLANTGELFF. DNA of the CDR3: TGTGCCAGCTCACCCCCGGGACTAGCTAACACCGGGGAGCTGTTTTTT. The genes are TRBV18 and TRBJ2-2; 9 positions match TRBD2. V was pared by 3 bases and J by 2 bases, with 4 bases of the junction left unmatched. The CDR3 runs 16 residues. Germline CDR1 and CDR2: KGHSH and LQKENI.

The chain links TRBV5-4 to TRBJ2-7; 11 nucleotides line up with TRBD2. The J segment lost 5 bases and the V segment lost 4 bases, leaving 8 bases of the junction unmatched. This CDR3 spans 15 amino acids. Germline CDR1 reads SGHNT; CDR2 reads YYREEE (reference sequence). The CDR3 here is CASSPGGSGGDEQYF. The DNA of the CDR3 is TGTGCCAGCAGCCCCGGGGGTAGCGGGGGGGACGAGCAGTACTTC.

This clone occurred a few times. This rearrangement joins TRBV7-2 to TRBJ1-1; 7 nucleotides line up with TRBD1. CDR1 and CDR2 (germline): SGHTA, FQGNSA. V was clipped by 1 base and J by 3 bases; unmatched bases: 5. The CDR3 loop spans 15 amino acids. For the CDR3, the DNA is TGTGCCAGCAGCTTAGATCCGAGGGGGCACACTGAAGCTTTCTTT. Translated, it gives CASSLDPRGHTEAFF.

The rearrangement links TRBV5-1 to TRBJ1-2, with D unresolved. V gave up 4 bases and J gave up 2 bases, with 12 bases separating them. The CDR3 is made up of 14 amino acids. Looked up from germline, CDR1 is SGHRS and CDR2 is YFSETQ. CDR3 nucleotide sequence: TGCGCCAGCAGCCTGCTACTAGGGAACTATGGCTACACCTTC. It yields the protein CASSLLLGNYGYTF.

The chain employs TRBV24-1 and TRBJ2-5; perhaps TRBD1 as D (5 bases). Trimming cost V 4 bases and J 3 bases, with 11 bases left between them. The CDR3 consists of 14 residues. CDR1 and CDR2 from the germline V gene are KGHDR and SFDVKD. The CDR3 DNA follows: TGTGCCACCAGTGACGCAGGGTCAGAAGAGACCCAGTACTTC. It yields the protein CATSDAGSEETQYF.

Notes on this clone: At the DNA level, this CDR3 is encoded by other sequences in the same sample as well. The rearrangement links TRBV7-2 to TRBJ1-1; TRBD1 might be the D (5 bases). The length of the CDR3 is 13 residues. CDR1 is SGHTA, CDR2 FQGNSA, per germline. Trimming cost V 5 bases and J 3 bases, with 10 bases left between them. CDR3 loop: CASSLGGHTEAFF. The CDR3 DNA sequence: TGTGCCAGCAGCCTGGGGGGACACACTGAAGCTTTCTTT.

V gene TRBV5-1 combines with J gene TRBJ1-2, with a possible D match to TRBD1 (6 bases). In germline, CDR1 is SGHRS, CDR2 YFSETQ. V was trimmed by 4 bases and J by 5 bases, leaving 9 bases between them. The CDR3 extends over 12 amino acids. As DNA, the CDR3 is TGCGCCAGCAGCCAGGACAGTTATGGCTACACCTTC. It specifies CASSQDSYGYTF.